Listed here are 15 T cell receptor beta chains from one sample, sequenced in a study of preoperative IRX-2 immunotherapy in early breast cancer. Treatment given: preoperative locoregional IRX-2 cytokine immunotherapy. This table comes from immunoSEQ multiplex PCR, and its TCRdb copy is limited to in-frame clones, with some not included. The sample includes roughly 34,000 clones, about 90% of them seen just once. The material was tumor tissue, obtained after IRX-2 immunotherapy. These receptors all come from a human donor with breast cancer.

This chain connects TRBV6-4 to TRBJ2-1; D possibly uses TRBD1 or TRBD2 (6 bases each). The CDR3 runs 16 residues. Trimming left V 5 bases short and J 6 bases short, with 20 bases between. CDR1 and CDR2 (germline): MRHNA, SNTAGT. CDR3 region: CASSYGLRGRINEQFF. In DNA, the CDR3 is TGTGCCAGCAGTTATGGTCTCCGGGGGCGCATCAATGAGCAGTTCTTC.

The gene calls are TRBV6-8 and TRBJ2-7; D gene unclear. Trimming cost V 0 bases and J 0 bases, with 3 bases left between them. Germline CDR1 and CDR2: MNHGY and SAAAGT. The CDR3 spans 13 residues. The CDR3, as DNA: TGTGCCAGCAGTTACTCGACCTCCTACGAGCAGTACGTC. It codes for CASSYSTSYEQYV.

The gene calls are TRBV11-3 and TRBJ2-1; 8 nucleotides match TRBD2. The CDR3 has 16 amino acids. Germline V gives CDR1 SGHNT, CDR2 YENEEA. The trim removed 5 bases at V and 8 bases at J, leaving 14 bases unmatched. The CDR3 DNA reads as TGTGCCAGCAGCCCTCAACCGGGAGGGCTTATGGATGAGCAGTTCTTC. Protein: CASSPQPGGLMDEQFF.

The rearrangement links TRBV19 to TRBJ1-2; D is perhaps TRBD1 (6 bases). Germline assignment: CDR1 LNHDA and CDR2 SQIVND (reference sequence). The CDR3 runs 13 residues. The germline V and J ends were trimmed by 5 bases and 4 bases, with 11 bases remaining between them. For the CDR3, the DNA is TGTGCCAGTAGTTATGGGGGGCTCTATGGCTACACCTTC. It specifies CASSYGGLYGYTF.

This clone was detected only once. The chain recombines TRBV6-8 with TRBJ1-2; D is uncertain. Between the trimmed V and J ends, which lost 6 bases and 6 bases, there was a span of 11 bases. This CDR3 has 12 residues. Germline V gene lookup returns CDR1 MNHGY and CDR2 SAAAGT. This chain's CDR3 is CASSFIANGYTF. The CDR3 bases are TGTGCCAGCAGCTTTATTGCAAATGGCTACACCTTC.

This rearrangement joins TRBV6-8 to TRBJ1-6; 7 nucleotides line up with TRBD1. The germline V gene encodes CDR1 MNHGY and CDR2 SAAAGT. V shed 5 bases, J shed 10 bases, and the junction held 8 bases outside the gene matches. This CDR3 contains 14 residues. The CDR3 here is CASSPQGVQSPLHF. The CDR3 DNA follows: TGTGCCAGCAGTCCCCAGGGGGTACAGTCACCCCTCCACTTT.

CDR3 in amino acids: CASSPQGVGYSYEQYF. The CDR3 region has the DNA TGTGCCAGCAGCCCCCAGGGGGTGGGCTACTCCTACGAGCAGTACTTC. This chain uses TRBV7-1 with TRBJ2-7; TRBD1 matches 7 bases. TRBV7-1 is assigned to the ORF class and has an uncertain function. CDR3 length: 16 residues. After removal of 5 bases from V and 0 bases from J, the junction contained 10 bases not matched to a gene.

The chain employs TRBV18 and TRBJ1-1; 9 bases agree with TRBD1. The V segment lost 3 bases and the J segment 4 bases; nucleotides outside the gene matches: 9. The CDR3 covers 16 residues. CDR1 KGHSH and CDR2 LQKENI come from the germline V gene. CDR3 coding DNA: TGTGCCAGCTCACCTCGAGGGACAGGGAGAACCACTGAAGCTTTCTTT. This gives the protein CASSPRGTGRTTEAFF.

About this clone itself: One junction end disagrees with the germline gene, perhaps due to a read error. V and J are TRBV19 and TRBJ1-2, with D unclear. Germline values: CDR1 LNHDA, CDR2 SQIVND (reference sequence). There are 15 residues in the CDR3. The CDR3, as DNA: TGTGCCAGTAGTATCTCCGGGCCTACTAACTATGGTTACACCTTC. Translating it yields CASSISGPTNYGYTF.

The CDR3 DNA follows: TGTGCCAGCAGCTTCGGGACTAGATCAGAGACCCAGTACTTC. Its translation is CASSFGTRSETQYF. This chain links TRBV7-6 with TRBJ2-5; 8 bases fit TRBD2. Germline V gives CDR1 SGHVS, CDR2 FNYEAQ. This CDR3 has 14 amino acids. After removal of 3 bases from V and 4 bases from J, the junction contained 4 bases not matched to a gene.

The chain uses TRBV5-1 and TRBJ2-7; weak D call: TRBD1 (5 bases). Germline CDR1 and CDR2: SGHRS and YFSETQ. V was clipped by 0 bases and J by 6 bases, with 13 bases between them. The CDR3 sequence is 14 residues long. In DNA form, the CDR3 reads TGCGCCAGCAGCTTGGGGTCAGGGTTGGGCGAGCAGTACGTC. Encoded protein: CASSLGSGLGEQYV.

The rearrangement uses TRBV15 and TRBJ2-1; 10 nucleotides align to TRBD2. Trimming removed 0 bases from V and 3 bases from J; junction bases left unmatched: 11. Germline values: CDR1 LNHNV, CDR2 YYDKDF (reference sequence). CDR3 size: 19 residues. CDR3 residues: CATSRDSRRGTSVYNEQFF. The CDR3 DNA is TGTGCCACCAGCAGAGATAGTCGTCGGGGGACTAGCGTCTACAATGAGCAGTTCTTC.

This rearrangement joins TRBV11-3 to TRBJ1-6; 11 bases match TRBD1. The CDR3 is 14 amino acids. Germline V gene lookup returns CDR1 SGHNT and CDR2 YENEEA. V shed 4 bases and J 9 bases; nucleotides not matched to a gene: 2. CDR3: CASSSGTGGSPLHF. The CDR3 DNA reads TGTGCCAGCAGCTCCGGGACAGGGGGTTCACCCCTCCACTTT.

The chain carries TRBV11-3 and TRBJ1-5, with 8 bases aligning to TRBD1. The CDR3 totals 16 residues. V gave up 5 bases and J gave up 1 base; unmatched junction bases: 7. From germline, CDR1 is SGHNT and CDR2 YENEEA. This CDR3 is CASSQQGGGSNQPQHF. In nucleotides, the CDR3 is TGTGCCAGCAGCCAACAGGGGGGCGGGAGCAATCAGCCCCAGCATTTT.

V and J are TRBV11-3 and TRBJ1-3; 7 bases align to TRBD1. After removal of 5 bases from V and 4 bases from J, the junction contained 11 bases not matched to a gene. CDR1 and CDR2 (germline): SGHNT, YENEEA. The length of the CDR3 is 16 residues. CDR3: CASSLHDRVGGNTIYF. For the CDR3, the DNA is TGTGCCAGCAGCCTCCACGACAGGGTTGGAGGAAACACCATATATTTT.